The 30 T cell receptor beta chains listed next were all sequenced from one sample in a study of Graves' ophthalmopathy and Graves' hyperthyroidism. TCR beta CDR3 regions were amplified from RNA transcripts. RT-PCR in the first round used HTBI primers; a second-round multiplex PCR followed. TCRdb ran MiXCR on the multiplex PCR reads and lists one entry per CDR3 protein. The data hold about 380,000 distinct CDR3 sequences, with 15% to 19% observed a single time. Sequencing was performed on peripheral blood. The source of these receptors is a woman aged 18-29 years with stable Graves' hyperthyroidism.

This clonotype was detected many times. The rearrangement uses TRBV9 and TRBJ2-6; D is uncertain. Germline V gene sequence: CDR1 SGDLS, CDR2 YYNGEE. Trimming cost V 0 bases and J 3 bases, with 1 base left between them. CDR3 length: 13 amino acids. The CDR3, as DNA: TGTGCCAGCAGCGTAGGTGGGGCCAACGTCCTGACTTTC. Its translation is CASSVGGANVLTF.

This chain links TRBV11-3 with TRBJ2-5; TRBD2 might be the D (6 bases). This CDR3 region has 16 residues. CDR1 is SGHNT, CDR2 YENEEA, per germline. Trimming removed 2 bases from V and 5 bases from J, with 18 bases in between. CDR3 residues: CASSLTGRGEAETQYF. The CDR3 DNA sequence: TGTGCCAGCAGCTTAACCGGGCGGGGCGAGGCCGAGACCCAGTACTTC.

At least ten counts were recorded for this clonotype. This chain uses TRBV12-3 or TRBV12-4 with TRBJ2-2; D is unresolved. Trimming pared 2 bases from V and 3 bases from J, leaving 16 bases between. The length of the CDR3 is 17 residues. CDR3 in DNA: TGTGCCAGCAGTTTAAAGCGAAGTAGGGCCTACACCGGGGAGCTGTTTTTT. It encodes CASSLKRSRAYTGELFF.

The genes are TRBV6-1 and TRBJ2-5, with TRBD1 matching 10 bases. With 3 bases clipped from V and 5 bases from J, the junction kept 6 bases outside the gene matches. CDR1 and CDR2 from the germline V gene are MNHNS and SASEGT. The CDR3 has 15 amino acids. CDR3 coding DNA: TGTGCCAGCAGTGACCAGACAGGGGGCTGGGAGACCCAGTACTTC. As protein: CASSDQTGGWETQYF.

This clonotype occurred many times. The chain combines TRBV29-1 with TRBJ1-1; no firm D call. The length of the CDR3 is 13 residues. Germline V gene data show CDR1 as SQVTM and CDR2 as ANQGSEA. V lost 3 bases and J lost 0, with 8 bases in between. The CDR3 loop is CSVDDNMNTEAFF. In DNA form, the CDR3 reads TGCAGCGTTGATGACAACATGAACACTGAAGCTTTCTTT.

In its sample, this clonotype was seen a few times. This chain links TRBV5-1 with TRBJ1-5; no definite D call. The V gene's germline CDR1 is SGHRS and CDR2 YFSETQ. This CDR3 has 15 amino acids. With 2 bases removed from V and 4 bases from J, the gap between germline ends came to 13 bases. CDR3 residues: CASSFEGSPNQPQHF. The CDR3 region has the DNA TGCGCCAGCAGCTTCGAGGGCAGTCCGAATCAGCCCCAGCATTTT.

CDR3 sequence reads: CAINGDANGELFF. CDR3 in DNA: TGTGCCATCAATGGCGACGCTAACGGGGAGCTGTTTTTT. This chain connects TRBV10-3 to TRBJ2-2; D call uncertain. The CDR3 totals 13 residues. Germline lookup yields CDR1 ENHRY and CDR2 SYGVKD. The V gene lost 7 bases and the J gene lost 7 bases, with 13 bases spanning the gap.

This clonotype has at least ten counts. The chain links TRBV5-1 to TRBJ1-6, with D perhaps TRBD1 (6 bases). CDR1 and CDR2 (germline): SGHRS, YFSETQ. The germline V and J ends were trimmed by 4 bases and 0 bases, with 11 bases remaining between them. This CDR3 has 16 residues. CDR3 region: CASSGTPSSYNSPLHF. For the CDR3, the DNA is TGCGCCAGCAGCGGGACACCCAGCTCCTATAATTCACCCCTCCACTTT.

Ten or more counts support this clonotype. The CDR3 coding sequence is TGTGCCAGCGGGGGGGACAGGGGGCTTGCGGGTACTGAAGCTTTCTTT. Translated: CASGGDRGLAGTEAFF. This sequence joins TRBV6-1 and TRBJ1-1; 12 bases fit TRBD1. CDR1 and CDR2 (germline): MNHNS, SASEGT. The CDR3 length is 16 residues. J lost 5 bases, V lost 8 bases, and 12 bases had no gene match.

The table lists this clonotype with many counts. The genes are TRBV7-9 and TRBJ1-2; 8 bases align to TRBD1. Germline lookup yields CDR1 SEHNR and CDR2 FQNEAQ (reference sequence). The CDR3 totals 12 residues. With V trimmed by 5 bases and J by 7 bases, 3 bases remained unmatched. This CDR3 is CASSAGQGGYTF. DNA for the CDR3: TGTGCCAGCAGCGCCGGACAGGGTGGCTACACCTTC.

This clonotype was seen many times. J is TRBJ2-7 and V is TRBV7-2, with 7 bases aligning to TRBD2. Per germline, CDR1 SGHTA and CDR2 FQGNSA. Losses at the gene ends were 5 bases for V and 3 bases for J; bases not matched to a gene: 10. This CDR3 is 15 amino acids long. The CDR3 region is CASSPPGLTHYEQYF. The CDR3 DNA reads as TGTGCCAGCAGCCCCCCGGGACTAACCCACTACGAGCAGTACTTC.

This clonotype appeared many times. CDR3 loop: CSAQGGGGGAWETQYF. The CDR3 region has the DNA TGCAGTGCTCAGGGAGGTGGCGGGGGGGCCTGGGAGACCCAGTACTTC. The V and J genes are TRBV20-1 and TRBJ2-5; the match to TRBD2 covers 9 bases. Germline values: CDR1 DFQATT, CDR2 SNEGSKA (reference sequence). The CDR3 is 16 amino acids. The trim removed 5 bases at V and 5 bases at J, leaving 15 bases unmatched.

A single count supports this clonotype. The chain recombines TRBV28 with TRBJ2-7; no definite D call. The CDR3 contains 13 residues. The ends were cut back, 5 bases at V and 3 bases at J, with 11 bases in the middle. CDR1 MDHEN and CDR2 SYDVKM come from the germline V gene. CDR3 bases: TGTGCCAGCAGTACCTATCGGGTCTACGAGCAGTACTTC. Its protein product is CASSTYRVYEQYF.

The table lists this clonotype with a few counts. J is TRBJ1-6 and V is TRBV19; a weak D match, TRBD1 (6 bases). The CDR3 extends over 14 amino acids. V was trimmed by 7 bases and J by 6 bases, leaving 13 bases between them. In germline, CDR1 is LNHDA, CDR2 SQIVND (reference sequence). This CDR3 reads CASNLQGFNSPLHF. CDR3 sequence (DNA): TGTGCCAGTAACCTACAGGGCTTTAATTCACCCCTCCACTTT.

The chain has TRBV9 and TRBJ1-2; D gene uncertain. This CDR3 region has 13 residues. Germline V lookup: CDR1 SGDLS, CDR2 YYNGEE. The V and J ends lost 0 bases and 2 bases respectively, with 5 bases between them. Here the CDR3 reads CASSVEQNYGYTF. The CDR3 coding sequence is TGTGCCAGCAGCGTAGAACAGAACTATGGCTACACCTTC.

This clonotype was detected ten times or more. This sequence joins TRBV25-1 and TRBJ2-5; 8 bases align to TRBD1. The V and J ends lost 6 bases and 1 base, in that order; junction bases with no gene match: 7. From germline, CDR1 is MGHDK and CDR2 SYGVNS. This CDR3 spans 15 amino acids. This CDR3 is CASRGQGLGQETQYF. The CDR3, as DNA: TGTGCCAGCAGAGGACAGGGTTTGGGCCAAGAGACCCAGTACTTC.

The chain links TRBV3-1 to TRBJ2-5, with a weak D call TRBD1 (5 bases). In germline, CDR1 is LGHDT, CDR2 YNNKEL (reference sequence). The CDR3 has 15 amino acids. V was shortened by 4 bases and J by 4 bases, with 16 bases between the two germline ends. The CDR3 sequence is CASSLTAGIGETQYF. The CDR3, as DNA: TGTGCCAGCAGCCTCACCGCAGGGATTGGAGAGACCCAGTACTTC.

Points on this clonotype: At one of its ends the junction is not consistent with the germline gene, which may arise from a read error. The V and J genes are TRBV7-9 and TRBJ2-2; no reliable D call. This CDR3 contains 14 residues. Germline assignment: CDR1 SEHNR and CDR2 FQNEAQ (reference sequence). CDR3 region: CASCLALVSGELFF. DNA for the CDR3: TGTGCCAGCTGCTTAGCCCTAGTCTCCGGGGAGCTGTTTTTT.

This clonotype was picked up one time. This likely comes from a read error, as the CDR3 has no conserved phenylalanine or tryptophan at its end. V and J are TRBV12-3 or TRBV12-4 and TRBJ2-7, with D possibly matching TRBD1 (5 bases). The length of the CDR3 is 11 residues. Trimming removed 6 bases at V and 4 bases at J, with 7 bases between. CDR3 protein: CASSQGYEQYL. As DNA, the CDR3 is TGTGCCAGCAGCCAGGGATACGAGCAGTACTTG.

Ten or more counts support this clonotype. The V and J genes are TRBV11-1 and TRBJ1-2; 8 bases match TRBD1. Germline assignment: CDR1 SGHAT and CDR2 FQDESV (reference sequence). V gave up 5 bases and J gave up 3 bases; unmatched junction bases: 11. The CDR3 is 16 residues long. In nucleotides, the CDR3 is TGTGCCAGCAGCCAGGGGGCCCAGGCGGTTTACTATGGCTACACCTTC. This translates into CASSQGAQAVYYGYTF. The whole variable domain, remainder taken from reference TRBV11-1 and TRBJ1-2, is EAEVAQSPRYKITEKSQAVAFWCDPISGHATLYWYRQILGQGPELLVQFQDESVVDDSQLPKDRFSAERLKGVDSTLKIQPAELGDSAMYLCASSQGAQAVYYGYTFGSGTRLTVV.

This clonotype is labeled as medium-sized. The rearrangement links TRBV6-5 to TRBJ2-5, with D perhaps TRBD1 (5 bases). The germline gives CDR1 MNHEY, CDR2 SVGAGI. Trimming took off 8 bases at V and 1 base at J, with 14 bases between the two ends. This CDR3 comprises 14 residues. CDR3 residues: CASQTPDSQETQYF. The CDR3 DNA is TGTGCCAGCCAAACCCCCGACAGCCAAGAGACCCAGTACTTC.

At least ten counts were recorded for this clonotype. The CDR3 bases are TGTGCCAGCAGCTTAACCACGAACACTGAAGCTTTCTTT. Its protein product is CASSLTTNTEAFF. This sequence joins TRBV7-2 and TRBJ1-1; D is unresolved. The CDR3 has 13 residues. Trimming cost V 2 bases and J 1 base, with 5 bases left between them. CDR1 and CDR2 from the germline V gene are SGHTA and FQGNSA.

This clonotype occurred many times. CDR3 loop: CASSQGSGYTF. CDR3 nucleotides: TGCGCCAGCAGCCAAGGTTCGGGCTACACCTTC. V usage is TRBV4-1 and J usage is TRBJ1-2, with no clear D. The CDR3 extends over 11 amino acids. Trimming shortened V by 1 base and J by 8 bases, and 5 bases separated the two germline ends. Germline lookup yields CDR1 MGHRA and CDR2 YSYEKL.

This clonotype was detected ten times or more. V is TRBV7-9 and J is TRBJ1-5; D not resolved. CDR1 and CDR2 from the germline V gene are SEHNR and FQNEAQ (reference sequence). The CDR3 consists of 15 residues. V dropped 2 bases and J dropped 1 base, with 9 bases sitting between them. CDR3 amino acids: CASSLTFGSNQPQHF. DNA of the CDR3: TGTGCCAGCAGCTTAACTTTCGGCAGCAATCAGCCCCAGCATTTT.

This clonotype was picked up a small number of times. CDR3 sequence: CASSPFSGSYEQYF. The CDR3 DNA sequence: TGCGCCAGCAGCCCATTTTCAGGCTCCTACGAGCAGTACTTC. The J gene is TRBJ2-7, the V gene TRBV5-1; D is unclear. V was pared by 4 bases and J by 0 bases, with 11 bases between. Germline CDR1 SGHRS, CDR2 YFSETQ. The CDR3 is 14 residues long.

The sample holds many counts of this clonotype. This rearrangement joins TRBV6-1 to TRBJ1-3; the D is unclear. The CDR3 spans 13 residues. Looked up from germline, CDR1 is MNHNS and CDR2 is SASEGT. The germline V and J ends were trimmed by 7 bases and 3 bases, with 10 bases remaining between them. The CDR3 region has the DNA TGTGCCAGCACCCACACAATTGGAAACACCATATATTTT. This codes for CASTHTIGNTIYF.

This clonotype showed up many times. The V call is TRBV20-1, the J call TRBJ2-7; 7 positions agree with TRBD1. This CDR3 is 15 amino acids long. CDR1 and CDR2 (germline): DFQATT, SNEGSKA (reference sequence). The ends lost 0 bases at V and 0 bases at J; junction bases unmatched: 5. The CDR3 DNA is TGCAGTGCTAGAGATTCACAGGGGTCCTCCTACGAGCAGTACTTC. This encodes CSARDSQGSSYEQYF.

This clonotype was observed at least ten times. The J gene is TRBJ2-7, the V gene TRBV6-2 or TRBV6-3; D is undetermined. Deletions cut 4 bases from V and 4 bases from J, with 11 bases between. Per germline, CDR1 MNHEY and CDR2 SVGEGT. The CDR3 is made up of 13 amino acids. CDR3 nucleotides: TGTGCCAGCAGTTTCGTTCCCATGTACGAGCAGTACTTC. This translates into CASSFVPMYEQYF.

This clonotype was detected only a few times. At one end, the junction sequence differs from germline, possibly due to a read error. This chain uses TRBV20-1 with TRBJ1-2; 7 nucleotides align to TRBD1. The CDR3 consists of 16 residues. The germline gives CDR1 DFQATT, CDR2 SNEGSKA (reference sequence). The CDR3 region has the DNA TGCAGTGCCCTTAAGGGGGCGTCCGGGGGAATCTATGGCTTCACCTTC. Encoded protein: CSALKGASGGIYGFTF.

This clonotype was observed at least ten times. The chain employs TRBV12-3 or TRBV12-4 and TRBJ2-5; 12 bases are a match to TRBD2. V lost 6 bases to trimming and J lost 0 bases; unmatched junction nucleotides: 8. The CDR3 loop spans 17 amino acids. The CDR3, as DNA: TGTGCCAGCAGCAGACCTAGCGGGGGGGTGTACCAAGAGACCCAGTACTTC. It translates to CASSRPSGGVYQETQYF.